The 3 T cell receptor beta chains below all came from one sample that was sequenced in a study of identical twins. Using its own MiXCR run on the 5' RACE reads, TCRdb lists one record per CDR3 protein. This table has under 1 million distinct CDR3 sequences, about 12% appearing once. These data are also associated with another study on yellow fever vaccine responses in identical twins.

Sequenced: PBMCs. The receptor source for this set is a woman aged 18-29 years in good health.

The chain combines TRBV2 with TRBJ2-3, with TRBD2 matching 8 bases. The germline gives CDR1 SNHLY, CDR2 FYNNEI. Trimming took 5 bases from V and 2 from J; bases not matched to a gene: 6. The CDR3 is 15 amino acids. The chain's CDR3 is CASSPIAGTTDTQYF. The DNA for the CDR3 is TGTGCCAGCAGTCCTATAGCGGGGACCACAGATACGCAGTATTTT.

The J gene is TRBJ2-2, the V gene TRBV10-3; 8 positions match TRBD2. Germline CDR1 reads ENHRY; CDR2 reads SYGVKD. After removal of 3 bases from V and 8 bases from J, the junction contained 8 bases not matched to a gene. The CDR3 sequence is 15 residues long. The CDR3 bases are TGTGCCATCAGTGACCGGAATAGCGGGACGGGGGAGCTGTTTTTT. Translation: CAISDRNSGTGELFF.

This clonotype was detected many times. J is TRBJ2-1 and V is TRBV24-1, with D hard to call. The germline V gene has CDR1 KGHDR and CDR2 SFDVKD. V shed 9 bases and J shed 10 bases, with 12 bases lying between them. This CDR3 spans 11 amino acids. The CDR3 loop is CATQGSAEQFF. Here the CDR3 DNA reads TGTGCCACCCAAGGTTCGGCGGAGCAGTTCTTC.